Sequencing of this T cell receptor (beta chain) was carried out in a study of cytomegalovirus exposure and HLA in healthy donors. Study-level background: Earlier work reported 90 million to 120 million unique TCR beta sequences from 150 million to 200 million T cells. Findings and caveats of the study: Trimming of TCR beta V- and J-genes showed a link, identified in a later analysis, to a missense DCLRE1C variant.

CDR1 is MDHEN and CDR2 is SYDVKM in the germline V gene. The CDR3 is made up of 16 amino acids. Germline trimming cut 4 bases from V and 2 bases from J; bases unmatched to any gene: 6. On this clone itself: Its specificity is not known.

PCR used 60 Vbeta primers and 13 Jbeta primers. The method was immunoSEQ multiplex PCR; TCRdb's version includes in-frame clones alone and lacks a portion of them. The table records roughly 120,000 clones, roughly 82% of them present only once. The material sequenced was PBMCs. V and J are TRBV28 and TRBJ2-1; TRBD2 matches at 9 bases. The receptor was isolated from a male donor in good health and CMV-seropositive. This chain's CDR3 is CASSSPAGGAYNEQFF. The CDR3 coding sequence is TGTGCCAGCAGTTCTCCAGCGGGAGGAGCCTACAATGAGCAGTTCTTC.